This T cell receptor (beta chain) was sequenced in a study of blood T cell repertoires in COVID-19. The CDR3 has 14 amino acids. Germline V lookup: CDR1 LNHDA, CDR2 SQIVND (reference sequence). Losses at the gene ends were 6 bases for V and 7 bases for J; bases not matched to a gene: 6. Authors' analysis steps: Reference gene primers were amplified, and this amplification served to estimate nucleated cell counts. Sequenced by immunoSEQ multiplex PCR; TCRdb stores in-frame clones only, minus some. Clone size and the V and J calls come from that table; the DNA yielded D and trimming. The sample shows roughly 400,000 clones, about nine tenths of them seen only once. Participants reported their clinical history, and cohort assignment relied on those reports.

V usage is TRBV19 and J usage is TRBJ1-6, with TRBD1 matching 7 bases. The sample consisted of PBMCs or T cells enriched from blood (not recorded which). This sequence was found in a man aged 18 to 30 who had recovered from COVID-19. Written as DNA, the CDR3 is TGTGCCAGTAGCCGGACAGGTCCAAATTCACCCCTCCACTTT. This gives the protein CASSRTGPNSPLHF.